What follows is one T cell receptor (beta chain) and its context. Its antigen remains unidentified. Alongside a J-beta primer mix, a sample-barcoded 5' primer served in a second PCR lasting about 7 to 12 cycles. One entry per CDR3 protein, called by TCRdb with MiXCR from the 5' RACE reads. Of over 600,000 distinct CDR3 sequences listed, less than 45% are singletons. This sample was included in a study of blood T cells in healthy people across ages. Looking at the study overall: About one barcoded beta molecule per two T cells came from capture by template switching. General study results and limits: The study found TCR beta diversity correlated strongly with naive T cell percentage. Naive and antigen-experienced cells were not separated, limiting conclusive comparison. Changes in expanded clonotypes were possibly confounded, as the CMV status of donors was unknown.

V lost 3 bases and J lost 4; bases outside the gene matches: 10. CDR1 and CDR2 (germline): LGHDT, YNNKEL (reference sequence). This CDR3 is built from 17 residues. The material sequenced was blood. The receptor was derived from a man at least 80 years old in good health. This chain links TRBV3-1 with TRBJ2-5; 11 nucleotides line up with TRBD1. The CDR3 coding sequence is TGTGCCAGCAGCCAGATGGGGAGGACAGGGGGCGTAGAGACCCAGTACTTC. Translating it yields CASSQMGRTGGVETQYF.